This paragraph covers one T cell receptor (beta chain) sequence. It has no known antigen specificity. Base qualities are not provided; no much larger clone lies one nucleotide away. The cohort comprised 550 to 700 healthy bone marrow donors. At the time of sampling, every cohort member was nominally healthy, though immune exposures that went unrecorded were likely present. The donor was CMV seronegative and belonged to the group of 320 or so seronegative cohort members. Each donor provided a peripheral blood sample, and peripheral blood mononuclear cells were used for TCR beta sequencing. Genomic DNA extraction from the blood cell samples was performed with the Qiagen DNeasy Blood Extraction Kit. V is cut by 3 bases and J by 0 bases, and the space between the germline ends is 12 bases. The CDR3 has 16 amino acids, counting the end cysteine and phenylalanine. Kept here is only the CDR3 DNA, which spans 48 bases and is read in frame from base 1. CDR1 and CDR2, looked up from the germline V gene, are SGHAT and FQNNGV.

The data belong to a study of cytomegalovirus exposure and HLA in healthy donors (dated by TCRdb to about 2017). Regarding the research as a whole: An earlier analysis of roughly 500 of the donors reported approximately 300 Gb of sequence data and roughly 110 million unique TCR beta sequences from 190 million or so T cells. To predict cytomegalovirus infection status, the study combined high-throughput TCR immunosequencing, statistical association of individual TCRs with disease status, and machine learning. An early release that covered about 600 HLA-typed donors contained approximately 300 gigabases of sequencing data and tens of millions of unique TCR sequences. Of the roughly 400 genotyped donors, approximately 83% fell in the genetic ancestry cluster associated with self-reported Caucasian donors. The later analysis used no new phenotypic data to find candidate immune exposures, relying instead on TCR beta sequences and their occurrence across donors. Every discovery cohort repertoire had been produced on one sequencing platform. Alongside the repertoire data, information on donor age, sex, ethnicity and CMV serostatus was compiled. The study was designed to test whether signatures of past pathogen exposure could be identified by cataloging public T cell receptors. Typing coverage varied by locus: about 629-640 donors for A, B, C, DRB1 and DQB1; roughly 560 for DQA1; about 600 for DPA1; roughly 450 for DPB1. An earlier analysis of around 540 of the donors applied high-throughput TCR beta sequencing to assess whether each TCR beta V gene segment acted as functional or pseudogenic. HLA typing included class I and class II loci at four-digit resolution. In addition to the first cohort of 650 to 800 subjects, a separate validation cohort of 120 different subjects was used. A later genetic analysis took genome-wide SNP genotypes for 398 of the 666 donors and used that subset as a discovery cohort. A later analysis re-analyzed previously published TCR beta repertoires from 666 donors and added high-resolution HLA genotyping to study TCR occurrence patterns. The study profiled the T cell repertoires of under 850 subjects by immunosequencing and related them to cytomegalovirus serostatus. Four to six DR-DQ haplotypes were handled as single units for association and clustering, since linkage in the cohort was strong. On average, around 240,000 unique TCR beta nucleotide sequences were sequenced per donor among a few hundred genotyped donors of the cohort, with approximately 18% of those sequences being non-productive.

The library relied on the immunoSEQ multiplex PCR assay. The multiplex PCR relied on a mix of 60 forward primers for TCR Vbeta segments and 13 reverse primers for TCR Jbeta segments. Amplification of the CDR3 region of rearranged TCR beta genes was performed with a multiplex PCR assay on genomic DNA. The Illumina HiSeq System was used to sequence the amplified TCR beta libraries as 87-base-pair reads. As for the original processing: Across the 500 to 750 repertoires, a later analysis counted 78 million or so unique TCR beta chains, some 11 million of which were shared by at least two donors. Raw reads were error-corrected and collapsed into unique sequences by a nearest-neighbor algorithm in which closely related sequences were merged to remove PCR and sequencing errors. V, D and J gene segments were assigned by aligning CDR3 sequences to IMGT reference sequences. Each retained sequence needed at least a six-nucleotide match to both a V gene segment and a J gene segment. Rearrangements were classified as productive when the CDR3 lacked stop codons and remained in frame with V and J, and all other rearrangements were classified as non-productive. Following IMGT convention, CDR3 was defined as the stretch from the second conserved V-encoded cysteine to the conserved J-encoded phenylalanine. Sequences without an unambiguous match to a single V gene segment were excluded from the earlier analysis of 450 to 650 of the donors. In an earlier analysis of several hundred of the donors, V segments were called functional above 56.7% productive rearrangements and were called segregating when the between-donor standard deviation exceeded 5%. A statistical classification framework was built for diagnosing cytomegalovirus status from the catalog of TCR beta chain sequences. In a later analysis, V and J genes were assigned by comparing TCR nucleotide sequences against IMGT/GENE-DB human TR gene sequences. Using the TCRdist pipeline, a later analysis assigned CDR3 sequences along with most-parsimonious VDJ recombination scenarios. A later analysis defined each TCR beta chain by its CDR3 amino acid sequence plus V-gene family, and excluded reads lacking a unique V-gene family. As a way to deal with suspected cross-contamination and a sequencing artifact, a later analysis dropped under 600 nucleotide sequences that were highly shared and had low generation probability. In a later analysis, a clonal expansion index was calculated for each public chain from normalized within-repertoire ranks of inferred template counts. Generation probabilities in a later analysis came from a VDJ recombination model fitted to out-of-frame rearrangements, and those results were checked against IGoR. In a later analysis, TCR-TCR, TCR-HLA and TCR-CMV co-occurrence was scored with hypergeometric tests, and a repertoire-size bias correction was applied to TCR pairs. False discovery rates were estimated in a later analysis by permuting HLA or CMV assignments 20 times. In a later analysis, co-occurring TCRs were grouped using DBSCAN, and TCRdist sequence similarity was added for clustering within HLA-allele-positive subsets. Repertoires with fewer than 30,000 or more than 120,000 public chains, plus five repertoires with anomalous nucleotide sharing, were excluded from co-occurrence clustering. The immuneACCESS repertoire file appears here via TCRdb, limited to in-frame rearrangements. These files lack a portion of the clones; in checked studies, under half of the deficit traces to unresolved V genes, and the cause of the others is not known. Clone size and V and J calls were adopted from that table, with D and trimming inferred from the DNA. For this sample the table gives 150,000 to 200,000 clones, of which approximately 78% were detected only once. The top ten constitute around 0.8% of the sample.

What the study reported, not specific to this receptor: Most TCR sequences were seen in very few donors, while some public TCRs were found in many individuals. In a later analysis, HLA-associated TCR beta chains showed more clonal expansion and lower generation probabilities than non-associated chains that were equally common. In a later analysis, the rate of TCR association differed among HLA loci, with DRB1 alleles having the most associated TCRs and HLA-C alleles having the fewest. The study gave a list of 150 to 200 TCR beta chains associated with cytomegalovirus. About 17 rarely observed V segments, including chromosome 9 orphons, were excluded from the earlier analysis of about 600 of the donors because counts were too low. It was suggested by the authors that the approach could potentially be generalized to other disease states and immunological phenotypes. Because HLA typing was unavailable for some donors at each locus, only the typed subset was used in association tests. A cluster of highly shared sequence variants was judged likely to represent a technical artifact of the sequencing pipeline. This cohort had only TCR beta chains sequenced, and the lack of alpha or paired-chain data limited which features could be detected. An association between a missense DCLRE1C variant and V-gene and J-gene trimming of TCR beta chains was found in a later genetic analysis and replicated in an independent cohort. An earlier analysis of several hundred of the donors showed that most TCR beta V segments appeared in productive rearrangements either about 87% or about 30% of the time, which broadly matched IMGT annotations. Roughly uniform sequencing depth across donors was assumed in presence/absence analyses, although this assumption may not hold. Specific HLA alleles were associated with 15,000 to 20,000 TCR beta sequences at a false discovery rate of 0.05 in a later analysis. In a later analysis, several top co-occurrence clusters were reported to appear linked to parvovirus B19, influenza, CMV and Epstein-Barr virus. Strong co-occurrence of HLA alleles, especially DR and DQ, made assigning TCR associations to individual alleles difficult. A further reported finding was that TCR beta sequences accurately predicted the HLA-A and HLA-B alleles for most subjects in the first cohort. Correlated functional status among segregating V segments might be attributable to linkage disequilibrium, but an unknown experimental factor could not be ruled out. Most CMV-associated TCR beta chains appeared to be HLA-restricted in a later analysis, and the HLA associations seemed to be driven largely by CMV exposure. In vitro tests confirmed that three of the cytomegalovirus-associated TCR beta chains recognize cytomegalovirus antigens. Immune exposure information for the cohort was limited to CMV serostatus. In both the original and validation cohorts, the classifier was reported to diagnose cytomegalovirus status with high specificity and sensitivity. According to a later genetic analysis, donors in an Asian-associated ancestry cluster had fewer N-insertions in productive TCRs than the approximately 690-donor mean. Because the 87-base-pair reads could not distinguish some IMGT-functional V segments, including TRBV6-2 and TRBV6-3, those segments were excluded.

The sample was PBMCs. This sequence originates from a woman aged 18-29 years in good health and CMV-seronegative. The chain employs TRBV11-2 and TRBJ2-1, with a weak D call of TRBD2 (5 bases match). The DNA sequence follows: TGTGCCAGCAGCTTTAGCGTGCCGAGCTCCTACAATGAGCAGTTCTTC. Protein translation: CASSFSVPSSYNEQFF.